This is a list of T cell receptor beta chains from one sample in a study of T cell therapy after organ transplantation. TCRdb's table, derived via immunoSEQ multiplex PCR, lists solely in-frame clones and lacks some. The sample lists about 50,000 clones, 94% occurring once. These receptors are not linked to any known antigen. This sample comprised CD8+ T cells from blood, obtained before autologous CMV-specific T cell therapy. These receptors were collected from a human patient who had received a solid organ transplant and had CMV disease. Both conserved end residues are part of each CDR3. The D gene is left open where the match is weak. Size is omitted from some rows. Given values are once, few, many or a class for expanded clones.

.	.	14	TRBV4-1	TRBJ1-5	TGCGCCAGCAGCCAACACACGGGGAATCAGCCCCAGCATTTT	CASSQHTGNQPQHF
TRBD1	once	17	TRBV5-1	TRBJ2-3	TGCGCCAGCAGCAGACGCACGGGACAGGGGGTTGCAGATACGCAGTATTTT	CASSRRTGQGVADTQYF
.	.	12	TRBV2	TRBJ1-2	TGTGCCATAGTGGGCAGCCCCTATGGCTACACCTTC	CAIVGSPYGYTF
TRBD2	.	18	TRBV4-1	TRBJ2-7	TGCGCCAGCAGCCCCCGACTAGCGGGGGCCCCAGTGGGATACGAGCAGTACTTC	CASSPRLAGAPVGYEQYF
.	.	13	TRBV7-9	TRBJ1-2	TGTGCCAGCAGTCCTCAGGGGAGCTATGGCTACACCTTC	CASSPQGSYGYTF
.	.	15	TRBV6-4	TRBJ2-2	TGTGCCAGCAGTGTCGGCAGGGGCGACACCGGGGAGCTGTTTTTT	CASSVGRGDTGELFF
.	.	16	TRBV4-3	TRBJ1-1	TGCGCCAGCAGCCAAGACGGGGTTAACGATGGCACTGAAGCTTTCTTT	CASSQDGVNDGTEAFF
.	.	12	TRBV2	TRBJ2-7	TGTGCCAGCAGTTCAGACCTGTACGAGCAGTACTTC	CASSSDLYEQYF
.	.	15	TRBV27	TRBJ2-5	TGTGCCAGCAGTCCCGAACTAGCATCACAAGAGACCCAGTACTTC	CASSPELASQETQYF
.	.	15	TRBV4-1	TRBJ1-2	TGCGCCAGCAGCCAAGAGGACAGCGTCTACTATGGCTACACCTTC	CASSQEDSVYYGYTF
TRBD1	once	15	TRBV6-5	TRBJ2-3	TGTGCCAGCAGTTACTCGACAGGGGGGCACGATACGCAGTATTTT	CASSYSTGGHDTQYF
TRBD2	.	15	TRBV5-1	TRBJ2-1	TGCGCCAGCAGACAGCTAGCGGGAGTTGGAAGTGAGCAGTTCTTC	CASRQLAGVGSEQFF
TRBD1	.	15	TRBV7-8	TRBJ1-5	TGTGCCAGCAGCTTAGCGGGACAGGGTAACCAGCCCCAGCATTTT	CASSLAGQGNQPQHF
.	once	13	TRBV7-2	TRBJ2-2	TGTGCCAGCAGCTTGACAGTTGGCGGGGAGCTGTTTTTT	CASSLTVGGELFF
TRBD1	.	16	TRBV7-2	TRBJ1-1	TGTGCCAGCAGCCCCGACAGGGGGATGTGGAACACTGAAGCTTTCTTT	CASSPDRGMWNTEAFF
.	.	16	TRBV10-3	TRBJ2-7	TGTGCCATCAGTGAAGGAGAGGGCATACGACCCTACGAGCAGTACTTC	CAISEGEGIRPYEQYF
TRBD2	.	20	TRBV5-1	TRBJ2-5	TGCGCCAGCAGCTTAACAGCGGGAGGGATCGGGGCGGCGGCCCAAGAGACCCAGTACTTC	CASSLTAGGIGAAAQETQYF
TRBD1	.	14	TRBV7-9	TRBJ1-1	TGTGCCAGCAGCCAGGGGGGGCCAAACACTGAAGCTTTCTTT	CASSQGGPNTEAFF
.	.	17	TRBV10-1	TRBJ1-4	TGCGCCAGCAGCCTAACAGGCCGAAATACAACTAATGAAAAACTGTTTTTT	CASSLTGRNTTNEKLFF
TRBD1	.	16	TRBV2	TRBJ2-2	TGTGCCAGCAGGCCCTGGGGACAGGGGATGGCCGGGGAGCTGTTTTTT	CASRPWGQGMAGELFF
TRBD1	.	13	TRBV14	TRBJ2-7	TGTGCCAGCAGCCTCGACAGGGGCTACGAGCAGTACTTC	CASSLDRGYEQYF
TRBD1	.	15	TRBV7-8	TRBJ1-2	TGTGCCAGCAGCTTAGAAGGACAGGGGGACTATGGCTACACCTTC	CASSLEGQGDYGYTF
TRBD1	.	17	TRBV7-9	TRBJ1-1	TGTGCCAGCAGCTCAGGGGGCGTGGGAGGGAAAGGAGTTGAAGCTTTCTTT	CASSSGGVGGKGVEAFF
.	.	14	TRBV27	TRBJ2-7	TGTGCCAGCAGTTACTCAGTGGGAGACTACGAGCAGTACTTC	CASSYSVGDYEQYF
.	.	14	TRBV6-5	TRBJ1-6	TGTGCCAGCAGTTCCCCGGGGAGGCCATCCCCCCTCCACTTT	CASSSPGRPSPLHF
.	.	15	TRBV4-3	TRBJ1-1	TGCGCCAGCAGCCAAGGCAGGACCATGAACACTGAAGCTTTCTTT	CASSQGRTMNTEAFF
.	.	13	TRBV7-9	TRBJ1-4	TGTGCCAGCAGGGAGGGCCTTGGTGAAAAACTGTTTTTT	CASREGLGEKLFF
.	.	13	TRBV5-4	TRBJ1-2	TGTGCCAGCAGCTTGGGGGAGAACTATGGCTACACCTTC	CASSLGENYGYTF
.	once	16	TRBV30	TRBJ1-4	TGTGCCTGGAGTGACGAGAGCGCAATCCTTAATGAAAAACTGTTTTTT	CAWSDESAILNEKLFF
.	.	13	TRBV6-5	TRBJ2-3	TGTGCCAGCAGTTGGGACGAGATGGATACGCAGTATTTT	CASSWDEMDTQYF
TRBD1	.	14	TRBV6-5	TRBJ2-7	TGTGCCAGCAGTTACGGGACAGGGAACCACGAGCAGTACTTC	CASSYGTGNHEQYF